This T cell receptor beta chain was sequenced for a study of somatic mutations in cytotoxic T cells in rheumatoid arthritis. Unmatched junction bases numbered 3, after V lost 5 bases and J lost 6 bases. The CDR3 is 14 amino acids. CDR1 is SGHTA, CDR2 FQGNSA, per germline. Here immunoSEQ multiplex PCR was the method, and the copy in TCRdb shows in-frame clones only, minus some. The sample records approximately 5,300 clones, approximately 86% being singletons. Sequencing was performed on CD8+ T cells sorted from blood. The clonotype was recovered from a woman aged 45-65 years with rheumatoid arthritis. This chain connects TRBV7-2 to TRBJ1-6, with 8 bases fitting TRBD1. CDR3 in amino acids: CASSPQGGNSPLHF. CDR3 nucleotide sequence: TGTGCCAGCAGCCCACAGGGGGGTAATTCACCCCTCCACTTT.